These T cell receptor beta chains were read from a single sample in a study of blood T cell repertoires in COVID-19. Only in-frame clones appear in the TCRdb table, and some are missing; sequencing was by immunoSEQ multiplex PCR. The data hold about 350,000 clones, with more than 75% observed a single time. The sequenced sample was PBMCs or T cells enriched from blood (not recorded which). These receptors originate from a woman aged 25 to 39 who had recovered from COVID-19. Both conserved end residues are part of each CDR3. The D gene is left open where the match is weak. Clone size is given for some rows only: seen once, a few or many times, or a class if the clone is expanded.

>few|TRBJ1-2|.|TRBV30
TGTGCCGCATCTAATCAGGGGTATGGCTACACCTTC
CAASNQGYGYTF
>.|TRBJ1-2|.|TRBV19
TGTGCCAGTAGTATAGGGACAACCTATGGCTACACCTTC
CASSIGTTYGYTF
>.|TRBJ1-5|.|TRBV6-6
TGTGCCAGCAGTCCTGCGGGCAGAGATTTACATAGCAATCAGCCCCAGCATTTT
CASSPAGRDLHSNQPQHF
>.|TRBJ2-1|.|TRBV7-9
TGTGCCAGCAGCTTAGGAACGGGTTGGGGGCCCGGTTCAATGGAGCAGTTCTTC
CASSLGTGWGPGSMEQFF
>.|TRBJ1-4|.|TRBV29-1
TGCAGCGGGCTCAGGGGAGAGGATGAAAAACTGTTTTTT
CSGLRGEDEKLFF
>.|TRBJ2-1|TRBD2|TRBV6-2/TRBV6-3
TGTGCCAGCAGTCCCCGGGGGGGATGGCAGTTCTTC
CASSPRGGWQFF
>.|TRBJ2-1|TRBD1|TRBV2
TGTGCCAGCAGTGAAGGCGCCGGGACAGGGGGTCTCTATGAGCAGTTCTTC
CASSEGAGTGGLYEQFF
>.|TRBJ1-1|.|TRBV29-1
TGCAGCGTTTTACAGTATGAAGCTTTCTTT
CSVLQYEAFF
>.|TRBJ1-2|.|TRBV9
TGTGCCAGCAGCGTAGGCCAGGGGTACTATGGCTACACCTTC
CASSVGQGYYGYTF
>.|TRBJ2-7|TRBD1|TRBV7-2
TGTGCCAGCAGCACCGGACAGGGTGGTTGGGAGCAGTACTTC
CASSTGQGGWEQYF
>.|TRBJ2-3|.|TRBV12-3/TRBV12-4
TGTGCCAGCAGTTTCGACACCCCAGATACGCAGTATTTT
CASSFDTPDTQYF
>.|TRBJ1-1|TRBD1|TRBV4-1
TGCGCCAGCAGCCAAGGCTTTCCGGTGACAGGGGGCAATGAAGCTTTCTTT
CASSQGFPVTGGNEAFF
>.|TRBJ1-5|.|TRBV11-2
TGTGCCAGCAGCCATGGACAGCCGAATAGCAATCAGCCCCAGCATTTT
CASSHGQPNSNQPQHF
>.|TRBJ1-3|.|TRBV5-1
TGCGCCAGCAGCTTGGGAGGGCAGTTCTCTGGAAACACCATATATTTT
CASSLGGQFSGNTIYF
>.|TRBJ1-2|.|TRBV28
TGTGCCAGCACTCCGGACGCAGGGATCGATGGCTACACCTTC
CASTPDAGIDGYTF
>.|TRBJ1-5|.|TRBV18
TGTGCCAGCTCACCAGGGAGGGATCAGCCCCAGCATTTT
CASSPGRDQPQHF
>.|TRBJ2-7|.|TRBV28
TGTGCCAGCAGTTTGGGGCAGGGGATTTACGAGCAGTACTTC
CASSLGQGIYEQYF
>.|TRBJ1-2|.|TRBV10-2
TGCGCCAGCAGGTCGGGTGGGGAGAGCTATGGCTACACCTTC
CASRSGGESYGYTF
>.|TRBJ1-3|.|TRBV12-3/TRBV12-4
TGTGCCAGCACCCCGTCTGGAAACACCATATATTTT
CASTPSGNTIYF
>.|TRBJ2-5|TRBD2|TRBV5-1
TGCGCCAGCTTTGACAGCGGGGGGGCCAAGACCCAGTACTTC
CASFDSGGAKTQYF
>.|TRBJ2-5|.|TRBV28
TGTGCCAGCAGTTTTCTTAGTAAGGAGGAGACCCAGTACTTC
CASSFLSKEETQYF
>.|TRBJ1-2|.|TRBV9
TGTGCCAGCAGCGTAGTAACAGGGTATGGCTACACCTTC
CASSVVTGYGYTF
>.|TRBJ1-2|TRBD1|TRBV19
TGTGCCAGCCAGACAGGGTTTAACTATGGCTACACCTTC
CASQTGFNYGYTF
>.|TRBJ2-2|TRBD2|TRBV7-9
TGTGCCAGCAGCCTTATAGCGGGACGGGCAAACACCGGGGAGCTGTTTTTT
CASSLIAGRANTGELFF
>.|TRBJ2-1|TRBD1|TRBV10-3
TGTGCCATCAGTGGTGGACAGGACAATGAGCAGTTCTTC
CAISGGQDNEQFF
>.|TRBJ2-3|.|TRBV27
TGTGCCAGCAGTTTGAAGCGCACAGATACGCAGTATTTT
CASSLKRTDTQYF